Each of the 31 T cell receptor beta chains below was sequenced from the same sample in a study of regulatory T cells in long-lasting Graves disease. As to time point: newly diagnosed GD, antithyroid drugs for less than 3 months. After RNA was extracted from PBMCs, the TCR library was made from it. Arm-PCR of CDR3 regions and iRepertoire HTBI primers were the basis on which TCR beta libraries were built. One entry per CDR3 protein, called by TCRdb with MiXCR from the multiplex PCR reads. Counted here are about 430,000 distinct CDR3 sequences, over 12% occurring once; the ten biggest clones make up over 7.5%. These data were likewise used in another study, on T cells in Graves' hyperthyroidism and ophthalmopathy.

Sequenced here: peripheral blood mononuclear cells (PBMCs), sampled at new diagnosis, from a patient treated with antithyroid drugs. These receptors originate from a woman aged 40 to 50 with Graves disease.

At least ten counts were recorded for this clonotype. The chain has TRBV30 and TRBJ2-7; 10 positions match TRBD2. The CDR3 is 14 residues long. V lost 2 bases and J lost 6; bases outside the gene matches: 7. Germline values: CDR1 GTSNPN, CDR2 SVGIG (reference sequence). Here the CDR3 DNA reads TGTGCCTGGAGTAAGGCTAGCGGGAGTATCGAGCAGTACTTC. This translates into CAWSKASGSIEQYF.

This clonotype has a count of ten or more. CDR3 residues: CASSFQTEQFF. The CDR3 nucleotides read TGTGCCAGCAGCTTTCAGACAGAGCAGTTCTTC. The V call is TRBV11-2, the J call TRBJ2-1, with unresolved D. This CDR3 spans 11 amino acids. Between the trimmed V and J ends, which lost 3 bases and 10 bases, there was a span of 7 bases. The V gene's germline CDR1 is SGHAT and CDR2 FQNNGV.

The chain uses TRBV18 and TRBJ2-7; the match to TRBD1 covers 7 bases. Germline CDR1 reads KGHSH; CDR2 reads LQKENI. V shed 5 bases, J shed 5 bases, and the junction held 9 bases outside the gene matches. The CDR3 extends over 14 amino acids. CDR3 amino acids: CASSSLTGSDEQYF. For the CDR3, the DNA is TGTGCCAGCTCATCTTTGACAGGGTCCGACGAGCAGTACTTC.

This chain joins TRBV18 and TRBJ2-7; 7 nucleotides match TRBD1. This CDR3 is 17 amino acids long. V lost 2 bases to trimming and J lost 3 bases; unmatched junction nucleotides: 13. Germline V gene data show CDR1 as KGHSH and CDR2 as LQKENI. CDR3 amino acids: CASSPFNTGTDDYEQYF. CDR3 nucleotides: TGTGCCAGCTCACCATTCAATACCGGGACAGACGACTACGAGCAGTACTTC.

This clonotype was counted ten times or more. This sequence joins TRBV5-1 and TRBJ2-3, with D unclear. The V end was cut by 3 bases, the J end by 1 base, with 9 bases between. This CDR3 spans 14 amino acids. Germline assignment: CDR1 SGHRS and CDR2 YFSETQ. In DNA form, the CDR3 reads TGCGCCAGCAGCTCACAGACTCGCACAGATACGCAGTATTTT. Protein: CASSSQTRTDTQYF.

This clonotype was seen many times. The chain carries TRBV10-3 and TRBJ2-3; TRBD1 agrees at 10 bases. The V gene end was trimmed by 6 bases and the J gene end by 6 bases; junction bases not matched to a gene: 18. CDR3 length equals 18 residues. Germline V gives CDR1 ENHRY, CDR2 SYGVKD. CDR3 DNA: TGTGCCATCAGCACCCACGGAGCCGGGACAGGGGCGGGGGATACGCAGTATTTT. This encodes CAISTHGAGTGAGDTQYF.

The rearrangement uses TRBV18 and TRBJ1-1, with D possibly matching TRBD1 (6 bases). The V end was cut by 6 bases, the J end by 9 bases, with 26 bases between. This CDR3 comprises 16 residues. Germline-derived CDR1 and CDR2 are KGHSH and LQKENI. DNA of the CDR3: TGTGCCAGCTCCCCGGGGGGCCCAGAGGAAATCGGGAAAGCTTTCTTT. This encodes CASSPGGPEEIGKAFF.

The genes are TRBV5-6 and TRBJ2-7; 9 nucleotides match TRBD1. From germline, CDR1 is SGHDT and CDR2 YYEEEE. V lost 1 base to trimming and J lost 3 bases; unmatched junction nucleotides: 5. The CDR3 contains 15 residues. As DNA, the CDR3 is TGTGCCAGCAGCTTGCTTGAGGACAGGGGCTACGAGCAGTACTTC. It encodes CASSLLEDRGYEQYF.

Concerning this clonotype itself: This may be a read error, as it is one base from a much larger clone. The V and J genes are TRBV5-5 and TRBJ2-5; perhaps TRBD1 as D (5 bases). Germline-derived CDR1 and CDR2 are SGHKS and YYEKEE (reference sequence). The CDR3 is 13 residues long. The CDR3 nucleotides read TGTACCAGCAGCTTGGGGCTTAAAGAGACCCAGTACTTC. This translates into CTSSLGLKETQYF.

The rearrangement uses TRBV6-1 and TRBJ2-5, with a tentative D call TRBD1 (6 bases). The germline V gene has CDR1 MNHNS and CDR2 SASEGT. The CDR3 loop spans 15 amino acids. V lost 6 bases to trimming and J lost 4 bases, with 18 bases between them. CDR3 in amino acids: CASRPQPGVRETQYF. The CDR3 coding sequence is TGTGCCAGCAGACCACAGCCAGGGGTCCGAGAGACCCAGTACTTC.

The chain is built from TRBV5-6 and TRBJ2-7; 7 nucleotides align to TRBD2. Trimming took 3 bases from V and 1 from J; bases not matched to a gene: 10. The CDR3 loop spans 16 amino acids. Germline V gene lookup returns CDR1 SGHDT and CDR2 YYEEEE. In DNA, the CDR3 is TGTGCCAGCAGCTGGGGGAGGACTAGGAGTTCCTACGAGCAGTACTTC. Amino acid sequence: CASSWGRTRSSYEQYF.

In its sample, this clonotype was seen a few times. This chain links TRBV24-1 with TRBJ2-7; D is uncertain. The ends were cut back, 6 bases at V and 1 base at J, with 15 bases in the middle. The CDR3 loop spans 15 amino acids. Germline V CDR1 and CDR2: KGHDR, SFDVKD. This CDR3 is CATSPSVGGSYEQYF. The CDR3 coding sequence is TGTGCCACCAGTCCCTCCGTGGGCGGATCCTACGAGCAGTACTTC.

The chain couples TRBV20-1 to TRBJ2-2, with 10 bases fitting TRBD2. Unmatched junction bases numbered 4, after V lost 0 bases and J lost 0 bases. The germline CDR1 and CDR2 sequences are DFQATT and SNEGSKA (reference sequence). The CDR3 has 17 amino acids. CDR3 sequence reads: CSARDGGLAPNTGELFF. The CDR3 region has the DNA TGCAGTGCTAGAGATGGGGGACTAGCGCCGAACACCGGGGAGCTGTTTTTT.

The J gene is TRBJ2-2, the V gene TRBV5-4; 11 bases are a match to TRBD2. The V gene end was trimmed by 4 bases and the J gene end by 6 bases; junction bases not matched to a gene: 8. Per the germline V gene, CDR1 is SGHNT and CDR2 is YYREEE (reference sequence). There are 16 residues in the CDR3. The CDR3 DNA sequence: TGTGCCAGCAGCGATACTAGCGGGAGCGAGGCCGGGGAGCTGTTTTTT. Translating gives CASSDTSGSEAGELFF.

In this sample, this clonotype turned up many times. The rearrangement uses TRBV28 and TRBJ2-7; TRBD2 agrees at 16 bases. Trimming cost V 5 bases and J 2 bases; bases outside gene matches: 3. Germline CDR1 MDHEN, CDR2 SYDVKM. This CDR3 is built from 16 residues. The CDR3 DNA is TGTGCCAGCAGTGTGGGACTAGCGGGAGGGCCCTACGAGCAGTACTTC. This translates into CASSVGLAGGPYEQYF.

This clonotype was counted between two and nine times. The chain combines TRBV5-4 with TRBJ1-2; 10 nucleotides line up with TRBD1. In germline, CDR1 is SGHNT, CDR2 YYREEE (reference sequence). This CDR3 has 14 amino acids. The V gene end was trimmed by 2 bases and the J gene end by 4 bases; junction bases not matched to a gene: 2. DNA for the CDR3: TGTGCCAGCAGCTTTGACAGGGGGCGCTATGGCTACACCTTC. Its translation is CASSFDRGRYGYTF.

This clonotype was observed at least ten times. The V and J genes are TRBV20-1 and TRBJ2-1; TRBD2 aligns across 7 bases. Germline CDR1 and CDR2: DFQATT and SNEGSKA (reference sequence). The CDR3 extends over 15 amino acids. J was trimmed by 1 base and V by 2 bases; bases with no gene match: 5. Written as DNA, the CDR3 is TGCAGTGCTAGATACGGGAGGTTATCCTACAATGAGCAGTTCTTC. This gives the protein CSARYGRLSYNEQFF.

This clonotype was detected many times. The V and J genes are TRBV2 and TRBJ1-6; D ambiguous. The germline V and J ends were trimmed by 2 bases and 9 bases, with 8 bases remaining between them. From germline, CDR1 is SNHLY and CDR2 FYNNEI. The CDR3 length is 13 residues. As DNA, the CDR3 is TGTGCCAGCAGTGAATGGGAGAGTTCACCCCTCCACTTT. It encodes CASSEWESSPLHF.

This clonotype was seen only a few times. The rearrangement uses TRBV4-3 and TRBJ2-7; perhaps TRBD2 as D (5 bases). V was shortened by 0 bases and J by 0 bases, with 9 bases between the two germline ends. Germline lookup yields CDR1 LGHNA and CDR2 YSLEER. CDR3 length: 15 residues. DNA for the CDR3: TGCGCCAGCAGCCAAGATAGTCGGGACTCCTACGAGCAGTACTTC. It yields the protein CASSQDSRDSYEQYF.

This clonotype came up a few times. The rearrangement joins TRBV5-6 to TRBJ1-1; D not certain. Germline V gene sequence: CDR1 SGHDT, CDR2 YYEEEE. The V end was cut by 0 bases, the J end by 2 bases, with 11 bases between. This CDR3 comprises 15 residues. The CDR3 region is CASSLGWAQNTEAFF. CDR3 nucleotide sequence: TGTGCCAGCAGCTTGGGATGGGCCCAAAACACTGAAGCTTTCTTT.

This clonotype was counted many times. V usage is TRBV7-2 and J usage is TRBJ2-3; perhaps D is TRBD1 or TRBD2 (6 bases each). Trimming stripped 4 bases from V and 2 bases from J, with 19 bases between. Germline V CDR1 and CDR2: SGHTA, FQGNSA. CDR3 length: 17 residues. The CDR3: CASSWGAGSTYTDTQYF. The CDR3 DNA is TGTGCCAGCAGCTGGGGGGCGGGCAGTACATACACAGATACGCAGTATTTT.

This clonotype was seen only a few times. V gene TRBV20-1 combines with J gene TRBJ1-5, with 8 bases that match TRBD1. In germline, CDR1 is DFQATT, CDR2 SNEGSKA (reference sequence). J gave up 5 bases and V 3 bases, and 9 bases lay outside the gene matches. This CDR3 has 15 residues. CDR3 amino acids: CSASRSGQGDQPQHF. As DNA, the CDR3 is TGCAGTGCTAGTCGGTCTGGACAGGGAGATCAGCCCCAGCATTTT.

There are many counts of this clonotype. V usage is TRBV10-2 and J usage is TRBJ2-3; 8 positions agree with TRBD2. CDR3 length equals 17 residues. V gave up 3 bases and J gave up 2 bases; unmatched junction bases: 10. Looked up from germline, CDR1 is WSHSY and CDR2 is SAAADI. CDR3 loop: CASSDPGGESLTDTQYF. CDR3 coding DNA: TGCGCCAGCAGTGACCCGGGAGGGGAGAGCCTCACAGATACGCAGTATTTT.

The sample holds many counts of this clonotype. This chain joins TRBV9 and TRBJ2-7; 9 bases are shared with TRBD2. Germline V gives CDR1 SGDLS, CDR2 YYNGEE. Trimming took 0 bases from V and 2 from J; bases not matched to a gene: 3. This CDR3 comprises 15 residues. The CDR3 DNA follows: TGTGCCAGCAGCGTAGGTAGCGGGAGCACCTACGAGCAGTACTTC. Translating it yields CASSVGSGSTYEQYF.

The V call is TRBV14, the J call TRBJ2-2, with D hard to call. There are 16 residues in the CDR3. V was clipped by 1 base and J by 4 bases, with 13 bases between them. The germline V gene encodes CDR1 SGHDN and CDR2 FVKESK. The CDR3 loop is CASSQVLEDITGELFF. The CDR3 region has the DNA TGTGCCAGCAGCCAAGTCCTAGAGGATATCACCGGGGAGCTGTTTTTT.

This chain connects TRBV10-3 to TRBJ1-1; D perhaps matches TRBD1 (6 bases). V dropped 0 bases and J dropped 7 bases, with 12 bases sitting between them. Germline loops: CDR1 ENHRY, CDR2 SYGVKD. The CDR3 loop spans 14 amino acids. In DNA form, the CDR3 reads TGTGCCATCAGTGAGTCTACAGGGTCGGATGAAGCTTTCTTT. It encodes CAISESTGSDEAFF.

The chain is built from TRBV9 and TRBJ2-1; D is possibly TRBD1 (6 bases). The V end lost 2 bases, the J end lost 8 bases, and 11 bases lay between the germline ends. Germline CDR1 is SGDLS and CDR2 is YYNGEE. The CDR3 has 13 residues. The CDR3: CASSVRQDDEQFF. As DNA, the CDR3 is TGTGCCAGCAGCGTGCGACAGGACGATGAGCAGTTCTTC. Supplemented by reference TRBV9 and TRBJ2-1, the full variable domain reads DSGVTQTPKHLITATGQRVTLRCSPRSGDLSVYWYQQSLDQGLQFLIQYYNGEERAKGNILERFSAQQFPDLHSELNLSSLELGDSALYFCASSVRQDDEQFFGPGTRLTVL.

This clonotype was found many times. CDR3 DNA: TGTGCCAGTAGTCGGGGTGGAAGCGGCCCCTACGAGCAGTACTTC. Protein: CASSRGGSGPYEQYF. The chain couples TRBV19 to TRBJ2-7; weak D call: TRBD2 (5 bases). The V and J ends lost 5 bases and 2 bases respectively, with 16 bases between them. Germline CDR1 is LNHDA and CDR2 is SQIVND (reference sequence). This CDR3 region has 15 residues.

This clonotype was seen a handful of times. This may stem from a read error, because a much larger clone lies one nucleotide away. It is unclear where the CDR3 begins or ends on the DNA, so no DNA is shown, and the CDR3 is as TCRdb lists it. CDR3 residues: CASSVGTGTNYGHTF. This chain joins TRBV9 and TRBJ1-2; the table's D call TRBD1 went unverified against the DNA. Germline loops: CDR1 SGDLS, CDR2 YYNGEE. The CDR3 comprises 15 residues, both ends counted.

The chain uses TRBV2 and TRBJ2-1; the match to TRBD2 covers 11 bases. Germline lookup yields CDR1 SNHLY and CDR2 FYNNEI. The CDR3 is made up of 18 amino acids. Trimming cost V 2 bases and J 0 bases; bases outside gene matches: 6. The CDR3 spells CASSELTSGGSSYNEQFF. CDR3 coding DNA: TGTGCCAGCAGTGAATTAACTAGCGGGGGCAGCTCCTACAATGAGCAGTTCTTC. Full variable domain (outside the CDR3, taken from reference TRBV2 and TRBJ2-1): EPEVTQTPSHQVTQMGQEVILRCVPISNHLYFYWYRQILGQKVEFLVSFYNNEISEKSEIFDDQFSVERPDGSNFTLKIRSTKLEDSAMYFCASSELTSGGSSYNEQFFGPGTRLTVL.

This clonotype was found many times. This CDR3 reads CASSEYRTGKETQYF. The DNA of the CDR3 is TGTGCCAGCAGTGAATATAGGACAGGGAAAGAGACCCAGTACTTC. The rearrangement joins TRBV25-1 to TRBJ2-5, with 8 bases aligning to TRBD1. The germline V gene encodes CDR1 MGHDK and CDR2 SYGVNS. This CDR3 region has 15 residues. The J segment lost 3 bases and the V segment lost 0 bases, leaving 3 bases of the junction unmatched.